The present entry profiles one T cell receptor (beta chain) with its context. Its target is unknown. The data were taken from a study of response to subunit inactivated influenza vaccine. Findings and limits, study-wide: That few new T cells are recruited by each seasonal influenza vaccination was the authors' suggestion.

Each CDR3 protein gets one entry after TCRdb re-called the RT-PCR reads with MiXCR. The sample has roughly 630,000 distinct CDR3 sequences; around 15% are singletons. This CDR3 is built from 15 residues. Trimming left V 6 bases short and J 0 bases short, with 9 bases between. The receptor comes from a man aged 45-65 years who received an inactivated influenza vaccine. The rearrangement joins TRBV12-3 or TRBV12-4 to TRBJ2-6; no clear D gene. Material: PBMCs from blood, obtained 14 days before vaccination. In DNA form, the CDR3 reads TGTGCCAGCAGGCCCAGGAACTCTGGGGCCAACGTCCTGACTTTC. The encoded protein is CASRPRNSGANVLTF.